This is a list of T cell receptor beta chains from one sample in a study of blood T cell repertoires in COVID-19. The method was immunoSEQ multiplex PCR; TCRdb's version includes in-frame clones alone and lacks a portion of them. This sample has 250,000 or so clones; roughly four fifths occur once, and the top ten carry 1.9%. The sample consisted of peripheral blood. The source of these receptors is a woman older than 75 with acute or convalescent COVID-19. Both conserved end residues are part of each CDR3. Fields, in order: V gene, clone size, D gene, J gene, CDR3 protein, CDR3 DNA. The D gene is left open where the match is weak. Clone sizes are given selectively: once, few, many, or a class where the clone is expanded.

v_call: TRBV6-2/TRBV6-3
clone_size: NA
d_call: TRBD2
j_call: TRBJ2-4
cdr3_aa: CASSYLPGTSGKANIQYF
cdr3_nt: TGTGCCAGCAGTTACCTTCCTGGGACTAGCGGGAAGGCGAACATTCAGTACTTC

v_call: TRBV9
clone_size: once
d_call: NA
j_call: TRBJ2-1
cdr3_aa: CASSVTHRDSYNEQFF
cdr3_nt: TGTGCCAGCAGCGTTACCCACCGAGACTCCTACAATGAGCAGTTCTTC

v_call: TRBV4-1
clone_size: NA
d_call: TRBD2
j_call: TRBJ2-7
cdr3_aa: CASSPIAGGLSYEQYF
cdr3_nt: TGCGCCAGCAGCCCCATAGCGGGAGGTCTATCCTACGAGCAGTACTTC

v_call: TRBV7-9
clone_size: NA
d_call: TRBD1
j_call: TRBJ1-1
cdr3_aa: CASNSKTGAVMNTEAFF
cdr3_nt: TGTGCCAGCAACTCCAAAACAGGGGCGGTTATGAACACTGAAGCTTTCTTT

v_call: TRBV3-1/TRBV3-2
clone_size: NA
d_call: TRBD2
j_call: TRBJ2-1
cdr3_aa: CASSQSPGTSGYNEQFF
cdr3_nt: TGTGCCAGCAGCCAATCCCCCGGGACTAGCGGGTACAATGAGCAGTTCTTC

v_call: TRBV7-2
clone_size: once
d_call: NA
j_call: TRBJ2-3
cdr3_aa: CASSLGPNTDTQYF
cdr3_nt: TGTGCCAGCAGCTTGGGCCCCAACACAGATACGCAGTATTTT

v_call: TRBV5-1
clone_size: NA
d_call: NA
j_call: TRBJ2-6
cdr3_aa: CASSLDRFSGANVLTF
cdr3_nt: TGCGCCAGCAGCTTGGACAGGTTCTCTGGGGCCAACGTCCTGACTTTC

v_call: TRBV30
clone_size: NA
d_call: NA
j_call: TRBJ2-1
cdr3_aa: CAWRLGSSYNEQFF
cdr3_nt: TGTGCCTGGAGGCTGGGGAGCTCCTACAATGAGCAGTTCTTC

v_call: TRBV5-6
clone_size: NA
d_call: NA
j_call: TRBJ1-1
cdr3_aa: CASSFPGLGGTEAFF
cdr3_nt: TGTGCCAGCAGCTTCCCCGGACTCGGAGGGACTGAAGCTTTCTTT

v_call: TRBV7-8
clone_size: NA
d_call: NA
j_call: TRBJ1-1
cdr3_aa: CASSSWGGSTEAFF
cdr3_nt: TGTGCCAGCAGCTCTTGGGGGGGGAGCACTGAAGCTTTCTTT

v_call: TRBV5-1
clone_size: NA
d_call: NA
j_call: TRBJ2-5
cdr3_aa: CASSLEQAGGTQYF
cdr3_nt: TGCGCCAGCAGCTTGGAACAGGCCGGCGGGACCCAGTACTTC

v_call: TRBV5-1
clone_size: NA
d_call: TRBD1
j_call: TRBJ2-3
cdr3_aa: CASSTDRAPDTQYF
cdr3_nt: TGCGCCAGCAGCACGGACAGGGCCCCAGATACGCAGTATTTT

v_call: TRBV27
clone_size: NA
d_call: TRBD2
j_call: TRBJ2-1
cdr3_aa: CASSFRLAGGVYNEQFF
cdr3_nt: TGTGCCAGCAGTTTCCGACTAGCGGGGGGTGTCTACAATGAGCAGTTCTTC

v_call: TRBV5-1
clone_size: NA
d_call: NA
j_call: TRBJ1-5
cdr3_aa: CASSLTGDQPQHF
cdr3_nt: TGCGCCAGCAGCTTGACAGGAGATCAGCCCCAGCATTTT

v_call: TRBV7-2
clone_size: NA
d_call: NA
j_call: TRBJ1-2
cdr3_aa: CASSLQGGGYTF
cdr3_nt: TGTGCCAGCAGCTTGCAGGGAGGCGGCTACACCTTC

v_call: TRBV4-3
clone_size: NA
d_call: NA
j_call: TRBJ2-5
cdr3_aa: CASSQDGGAGRWETQYF
cdr3_nt: TGCGCCAGCAGCCAAGATGGCGGGGCAGGGAGGTGGGAGACCCAGTACTTC

v_call: TRBV7-2
clone_size: NA
d_call: NA
j_call: TRBJ1-2
cdr3_aa: CASSLDLYGYTF
cdr3_nt: TGTGCCAGCAGCTTAGATCTCTATGGCTACACCTTC

v_call: TRBV7-8
clone_size: NA
d_call: TRBD1
j_call: TRBJ1-2
cdr3_aa: CASSPGQGVYGYTF
cdr3_nt: TGTGCCAGCAGCCCCGGACAGGGGGTCTATGGCTACACCTTC

v_call: TRBV19
clone_size: NA
d_call: TRBD2
j_call: TRBJ2-1
cdr3_aa: CASSIGTSGIGEQFF
cdr3_nt: TGTGCCAGTAGTATCGGGACTAGCGGGATTGGTGAGCAGTTCTTC

v_call: TRBV28
clone_size: few
d_call: NA
j_call: TRBJ1-2
cdr3_aa: CASSLPRRNYGYTF
cdr3_nt: TGTGCCAGCAGTTTACCCCGGAGGAACTATGGCTACACCTTC

v_call: TRBV7-6
clone_size: once
d_call: NA
j_call: TRBJ2-1
cdr3_aa: CASSPQLGGYNEQFF
cdr3_nt: TGTGCCAGCAGCCCTCAGCTGGGGGGCTACAATGAGCAGTTCTTC

v_call: TRBV9
clone_size: NA
d_call: NA
j_call: TRBJ2-1
cdr3_aa: CASSVASSSYNEQFF
cdr3_nt: TGTGCCAGCAGCGTAGCTTCCAGTTCCTACAATGAGCAGTTCTTC

v_call: TRBV30
clone_size: NA
d_call: NA
j_call: TRBJ2-7
cdr3_aa: CAWSVAGIPYEQYF
cdr3_nt: TGTGCCTGGAGTGTCGCAGGTATTCCCTACGAGCAGTACTTC

v_call: TRBV5-1
clone_size: NA
d_call: NA
j_call: TRBJ2-5
cdr3_aa: CASSLRGWETQYF
cdr3_nt: TGCGCCAGCAGCTTGAGGGGATGGGAGACCCAGTACTTC

v_call: TRBV12-2
clone_size: NA
d_call: NA
j_call: TRBJ2-4
cdr3_aa: CASRLGTSGSFF
cdr3_nt: TGTGCAAGTCGCTTAGGGACTAGCGGGAGTTTCTTC

v_call: TRBV7-2
clone_size: NA
d_call: TRBD2
j_call: TRBJ2-1
cdr3_aa: CASSLALAGDPFF
cdr3_nt: TGTGCCAGCAGCTTAGCCCTAGCGGGAGACCCGTTCTTC

v_call: TRBV5-6
clone_size: NA
d_call: TRBD2
j_call: TRBJ2-2
cdr3_aa: CASSLGLAVNTGELFF
cdr3_nt: TGTGCCAGCAGCTTAGGACTAGCGGTGAACACCGGGGAGCTGTTTTTT

v_call: TRBV3-1/TRBV3-2
clone_size: NA
d_call: TRBD2
j_call: TRBJ2-1
cdr3_aa: CASSSHRLAGVDEQFF
cdr3_nt: TGTGCCAGCAGCTCCCACCGACTAGCGGGAGTAGATGAGCAGTTCTTC

v_call: TRBV11-3
clone_size: NA
d_call: NA
j_call: TRBJ2-7
cdr3_aa: CASSLGEGYEQYF
cdr3_nt: TGTGCCAGCAGCTTAGGCGAGGGATACGAGCAGTACTTC

v_call: TRBV27
clone_size: few
d_call: TRBD1
j_call: TRBJ2-7
cdr3_aa: CASSLAPGQGDSEQYF
cdr3_nt: TGTGCCAGCAGTTTAGCTCCGGGACAGGGGGACTCCGAGCAGTACTTC

v_call: TRBV7-2
clone_size: NA
d_call: TRBD2
j_call: TRBJ2-7
cdr3_aa: CASSSIAGSSYEQYF
cdr3_nt: TGTGCCAGCAGCTCGATAGCGGGCTCTTCCTACGAGCAGTACTTC

v_call: TRBV7-2
clone_size: NA
d_call: TRBD1
j_call: TRBJ1-5
cdr3_aa: CASSLGGQGLYSNQPQHF
cdr3_nt: TGTGCCAGCAGCTTAGGGGGACAGGGGCTCTATAGCAATCAGCCCCAGCATTTT

v_call: TRBV5-5
clone_size: NA
d_call: TRBD1
j_call: TRBJ2-7
cdr3_aa: CASSRTGDYEQYF
cdr3_nt: TGTGCCAGCAGCCGGACAGGGGACTACGAGCAGTACTTC

v_call: TRBV6-2/TRBV6-3
clone_size: NA
d_call: NA
j_call: TRBJ2-7
cdr3_aa: CASSYVDRNEQYF
cdr3_nt: TGTGCCAGCAGTTACGTCGACAGAAACGAGCAGTACTTC

v_call: TRBV27
clone_size: NA
d_call: TRBD2
j_call: TRBJ2-1
cdr3_aa: CASSLRASGKGEQFF
cdr3_nt: TGTGCCAGCAGTTTAAGGGCTAGCGGGAAGGGGGAGCAGTTCTTC

v_call: TRBV6-6
clone_size: few
d_call: TRBD1
j_call: TRBJ1-3
cdr3_aa: CASSFGTGRGNTIYF
cdr3_nt: TGTGCCAGCAGCTTCGGGACAGGGCGTGGAAACACCATATATTTT

v_call: TRBV6-5
clone_size: NA
d_call: TRBD2
j_call: TRBJ2-7
cdr3_aa: CASSYGTSGTYEQYF
cdr3_nt: TGTGCCAGCAGTTATGGGACTAGCGGTACCTACGAGCAGTACTTC

v_call: TRBV5-1
clone_size: NA
d_call: TRBD1
j_call: TRBJ1-1
cdr3_aa: CASRPDRGPINTEAFF
cdr3_nt: TGCGCCAGCAGGCCGGACAGGGGGCCAATTAACACTGAAGCTTTCTTT

v_call: TRBV7-2
clone_size: NA
d_call: NA
j_call: TRBJ1-5
cdr3_aa: CASSLSTGPNQPQHF
cdr3_nt: TGTGCCAGCAGCTTATCGACAGGTCCTAATCAGCCCCAGCATTTT

v_call: TRBV7-2
clone_size: NA
d_call: NA
j_call: TRBJ1-3
cdr3_aa: CASSLGAGNTIYF
cdr3_nt: TGTGCCAGCAGCTTAGGGGCAGGAAACACCATATATTTT

v_call: TRBV21-1
clone_size: few
d_call: NA
j_call: TRBJ2-1
cdr3_aa: CASSAKDRSSYNEQFF
cdr3_nt: TGTGCCAGCAGCGCAAAGGACAGAAGCTCCTACAATGAGCAGTTCTTC

v_call: TRBV11-3
clone_size: NA
d_call: TRBD2
j_call: TRBJ2-1
cdr3_aa: CASSYSGLANEQFF
cdr3_nt: TGTGCCAGCAGCTACTCGGGACTAGCAAATGAGCAGTTCTTC

v_call: TRBV2
clone_size: NA
d_call: NA
j_call: TRBJ1-2
cdr3_aa: CASRGQGYGYTF
cdr3_nt: TGTGCCAGCAGGGGGCAAGGCTATGGCTACACCTTC

v_call: TRBV27
clone_size: NA
d_call: NA
j_call: TRBJ1-1
cdr3_aa: CASSFSTARTEAFF
cdr3_nt: TGTGCCAGCAGCTTCTCGACAGCTAGGACTGAAGCTTTCTTT

v_call: TRBV30
clone_size: NA
d_call: TRBD1
j_call: TRBJ2-1
cdr3_aa: CAWSVLLRQGPYNEQFF
cdr3_nt: TGTGCCTGGAGTGTACTCCTCCGACAGGGGCCCTACAATGAGCAGTTCTTC